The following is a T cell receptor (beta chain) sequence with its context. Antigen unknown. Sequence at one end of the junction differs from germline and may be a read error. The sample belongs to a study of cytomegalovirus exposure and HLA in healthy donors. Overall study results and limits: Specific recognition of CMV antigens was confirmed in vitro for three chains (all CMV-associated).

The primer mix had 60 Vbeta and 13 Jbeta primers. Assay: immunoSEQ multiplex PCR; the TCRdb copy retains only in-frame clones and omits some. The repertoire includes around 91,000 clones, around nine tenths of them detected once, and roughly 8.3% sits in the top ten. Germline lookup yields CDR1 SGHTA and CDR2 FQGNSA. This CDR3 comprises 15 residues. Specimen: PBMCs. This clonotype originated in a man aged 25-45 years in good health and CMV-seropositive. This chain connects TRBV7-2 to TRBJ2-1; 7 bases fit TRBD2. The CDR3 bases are TGTGCCAGCACCTTAAGGCGGGAGTCCTACAATGAGCAGTTCTTC. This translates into CASTLRRESYNEQFF.